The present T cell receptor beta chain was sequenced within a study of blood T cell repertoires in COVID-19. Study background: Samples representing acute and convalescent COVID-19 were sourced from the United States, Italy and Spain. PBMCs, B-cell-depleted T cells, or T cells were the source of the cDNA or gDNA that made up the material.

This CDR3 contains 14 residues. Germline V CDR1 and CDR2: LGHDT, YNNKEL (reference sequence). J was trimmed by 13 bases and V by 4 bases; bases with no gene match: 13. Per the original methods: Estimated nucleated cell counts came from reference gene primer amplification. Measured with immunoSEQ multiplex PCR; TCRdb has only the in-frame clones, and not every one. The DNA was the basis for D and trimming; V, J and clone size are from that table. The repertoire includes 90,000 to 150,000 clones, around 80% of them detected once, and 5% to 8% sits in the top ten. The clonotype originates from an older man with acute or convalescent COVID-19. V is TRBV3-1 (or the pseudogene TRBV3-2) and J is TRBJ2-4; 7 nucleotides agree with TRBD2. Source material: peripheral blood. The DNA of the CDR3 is TGTGCCAGCAGCCCAACCGGACTAGGCGGAGAGCAGTACTTC. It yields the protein CASSPTGLGGEQYF.